This is a list of T cell receptor beta chains from one sample in a study of PD-L1 blockade in urothelial cancer. Generated by immunoSEQ multiplex PCR, the TCRdb table keeps only in-frame clones and is missing some. The sample lists 45,000 to 65,000 clones, 85% occurring once. The sequences come from PBMCs, collected around atezolizumab (anti-PD-L1) treatment. The receptors were gathered from a man aged 70 or older with urothelial cancer. Both conserved end residues are part of each CDR3. A D gene is named only where the DNA matches it firmly. Rows may omit the clone size; those that give it use once, few, many or a size class.

TRBJ1-2 | . | . | TRBV28 | TGTGCCAGCAGTTTCCCACAGGTCTATGGCTACACCTTC | CASSFPQVYGYTF
TRBJ2-7 | . | . | TRBV18 | TGTGCCAGCTCTCCTCTGGGCCGAAACTCCTACGAGCAGTACTTC | CASSPLGRNSYEQYF
TRBJ2-7 | TRBD2 | . | TRBV18 | TGTGCCAGCTCACCGCCACTAGCGGGAGGGCTCGAGCAGTACTTC | CASSPPLAGGLEQYF
TRBJ2-3 | TRBD1 | . | TRBV7-9 | TGTGCCAGCAGCACGACAGGGGAGCACAGATACGCGTATTTT | CASSTTGEHRYAYF
TRBJ2-1 | TRBD1 | . | TRBV6-5 | TGTGCCAGCAGCCGTAAACCGGGACAGGGAAATGAGCAGTTCTTC | CASSRKPGQGNEQFF
TRBJ2-3 | TRBD1 | . | TRBV5-1 | TGCGCCAGCAGCTTGGCGGGACAGGGGGCTAGCACAGATACGCAGTATTTT | CASSLAGQGASTDTQYF
TRBJ1-1 | . | . | TRBV27 | TGTGCCAGCAGTCCCCTCTCCGGGGGGGCCACTGAAGCTTTCTTT | CASSPLSGGATEAFF
TRBJ1-1 | TRBD1 | once | TRBV28 | TGTGCCAGCAGTTTATTCTGGGGGCAGGGGGTTCGTCGGGTTTTCTTT | CASSLFWGQGVRRVFF
TRBJ2-1 | . | . | TRBV6-4 | TGTGCCAGCAGACAGAACAATGAGCAGTTCTTC | CASRQNNEQFF
TRBJ1-2 | TRBD1 | . | TRBV18 | TGTGCCAGCTCACCGGGACAGGCAAACTATGGCTACACCTTC | CASSPGQANYGYTF
TRBJ2-3 | TRBD1 | . | TRBV2 | TGTGCCAGCAGTATCAGGGGGCTGAAAGATACGCAGTATTTT | CASSIRGLKDTQYF
TRBJ2-5 | . | once | TRBV11-2 | TGTGCCAGCAGCTTAGGTAGAAGAGGTGTATATGAGACCCAGTACTTC | CASSLGRRGVYETQYF
TRBJ1-5 | . | . | TRBV21-1 | TGTGCCAGCAGCATTCGGTCAGGGGGACAGCCCCAGCATTTT | CASSIRSGGQPQHF
TRBJ2-7 | . | . | TRBV5-1 | TGCGCCAGCAGCCCCCGGGACTCCGTTTCTAGCGAGCAGTACTTC | CASSPRDSVSSEQYF
TRBJ2-1 | TRBD2 | few | TRBV4-1 | TGCGCCAGCAGCCAGGGACTAGCGGGGATCTACAATGAGCAGTTCTTC | CASSQGLAGIYNEQFF
TRBJ2-1 | TRBD2 | . | TRBV7-2 | TGTGCCAGCAGCTTATTCGGGACTAGCGGCCACAATGAGCAGTTCTTC | CASSLFGTSGHNEQFF
TRBJ1-1 | . | . | TRBV6-1 | TGTGCCAGCAGTGAAGCACAGGGTACTGAAGCTTTCTTT | CASSEAQGTEAFF
TRBJ2-1 | TRBD2 | . | TRBV27 | TGTGCCACCGGTCCGGGACTAGCGGGAGGGGAGCAGTTCTTC | CATGPGLAGGEQFF
TRBJ1-1 | TRBD1 | once | TRBV19 | TGTGCCAGTAGTGGGACCGGGACAGGAGGTCAGGTTACTGAAGCTTTCTTT | CASSGTGTGGQVTEAFF
TRBJ2-1 | TRBD2 | . | TRBV28 | TGTGCCAGCAGTTCCGGTACCAGCGGGAGCTACAATGAGCAGTTCTTC | CASSSGTSGSYNEQFF
TRBJ1-2 | TRBD1 | . | TRBV5-1 | TGCGCCAGCAGCAGAGACAGGGAGAGTGGCTACACCTTC | CASSRDRESGYTF
TRBJ2-3 | TRBD2 | . | TRBV5-8 | TGTGCCAGCAGCTGGACTAGCGGGAGGGCCTTGAAAACAGATACGCAGTATTTT | CASSWTSGRALKTDTQYF
TRBJ2-7 | . | . | TRBV19 | TGTGCCAGTAGTATAGGGGCTAGCGACTACGAGCAGTACTTC | CASSIGASDYEQYF
TRBJ2-5 | . | . | TRBV5-1 | TGCGCCAGCAGCTTGGGTACGGGAGAGACCCAGTACTTC | CASSLGTGETQYF
TRBJ2-5 | . | . | TRBV6-5 | TGTGCCAGCAAAGTGGGGCAGCAAGAGACCCAGTACTTC | CASKVGQQETQYF
TRBJ2-4 | . | . | TRBV11-2 | TGTGCCAGCCGCTCCCTTGGCGGGGCCAAAAACATTCAGTACTTC | CASRSLGGAKNIQYF
TRBJ2-1 | . | . | TRBV14 | TGTGCCAGCAGCCAGAATAGCTACAATGAGCAGTTCTTC | CASSQNSYNEQFF
TRBJ2-7 | TRBD2 | . | TRBV10-3 | TGTGCCATCAGTGAGTCCTACAGCGGGACTAGCGTTACCAACGAGCAGTACTTC | CAISESYSGTSVTNEQYF
TRBJ2-5 | TRBD2 | . | TRBV9 | TGTGCCAGCAGCGCAGAAACTAGCGGGAGGGGCGAGACCCAGTACTTC | CASSAETSGRGETQYF
TRBJ2-7 | TRBD1 | many | TRBV12-5 | TGTGCTAGTGGTTCGGGACAGGAGACCTACGAGCAGTACTTC | CASGSGQETYEQYF